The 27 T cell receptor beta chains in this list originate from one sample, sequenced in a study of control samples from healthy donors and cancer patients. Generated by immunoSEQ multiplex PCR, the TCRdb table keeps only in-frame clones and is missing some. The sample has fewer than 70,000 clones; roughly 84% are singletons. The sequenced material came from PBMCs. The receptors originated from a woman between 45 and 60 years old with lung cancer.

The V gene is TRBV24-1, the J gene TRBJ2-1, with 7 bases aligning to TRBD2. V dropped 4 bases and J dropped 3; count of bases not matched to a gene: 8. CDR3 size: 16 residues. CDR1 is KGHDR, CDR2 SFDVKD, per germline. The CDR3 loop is CATSDPGSGNYNEQFF. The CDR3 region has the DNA TGTGCCACCAGTGACCCGGGCAGCGGGAACTACAATGAGCAGTTCTTC.

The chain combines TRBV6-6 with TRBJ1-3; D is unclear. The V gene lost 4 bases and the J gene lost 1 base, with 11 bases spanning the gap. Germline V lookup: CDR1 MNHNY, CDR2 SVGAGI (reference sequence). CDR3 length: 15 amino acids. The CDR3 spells CASSSGSRSGNTIYF. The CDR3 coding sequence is TGTGCCAGCAGTTCGGGGAGTAGGTCTGGAAACACCATATATTTT.

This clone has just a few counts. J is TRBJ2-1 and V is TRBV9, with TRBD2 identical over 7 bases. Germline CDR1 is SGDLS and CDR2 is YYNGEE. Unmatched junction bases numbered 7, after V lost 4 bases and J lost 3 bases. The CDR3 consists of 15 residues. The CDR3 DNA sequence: TGTGCCAGCAGCCTCAGCGGGGTCGACTACAATGAGCAGTTCTTC. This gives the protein CASSLSGVDYNEQFF.

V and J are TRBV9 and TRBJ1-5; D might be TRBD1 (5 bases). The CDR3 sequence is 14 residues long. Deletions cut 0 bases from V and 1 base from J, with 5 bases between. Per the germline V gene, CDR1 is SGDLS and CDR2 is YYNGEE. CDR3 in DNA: TGTGCCAGCAGCGTAGGGGGGAGCAATCAGCCCCAGCATTTT. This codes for CASSVGGSNQPQHF. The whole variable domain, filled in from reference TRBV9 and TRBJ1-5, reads DSGVTQTPKHLITATGQRVTLRCSPRSGDLSVYWYQQSLDQGLQFLIQYYNGEERAKGNILERFSAQQFPDLHSELNLSSLELGDSALYFCASSVGGSNQPQHFGDGTRLSIL.

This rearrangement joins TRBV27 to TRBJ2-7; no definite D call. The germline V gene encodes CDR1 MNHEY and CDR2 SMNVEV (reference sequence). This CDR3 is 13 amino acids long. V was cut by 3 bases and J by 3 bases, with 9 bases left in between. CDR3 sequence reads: CASSLSRYYEQYF. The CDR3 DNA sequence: TGTGCCAGCAGTTTGTCACGGTACTACGAGCAGTACTTC.

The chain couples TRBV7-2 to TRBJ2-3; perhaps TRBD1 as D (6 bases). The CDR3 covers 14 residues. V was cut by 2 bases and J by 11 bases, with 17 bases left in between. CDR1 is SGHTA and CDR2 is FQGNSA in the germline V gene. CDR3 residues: CASSLSTGSVWQYF. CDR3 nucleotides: TGTGCCAGCAGCTTATCCACAGGGTCTGTGTGGCAGTATTTT.

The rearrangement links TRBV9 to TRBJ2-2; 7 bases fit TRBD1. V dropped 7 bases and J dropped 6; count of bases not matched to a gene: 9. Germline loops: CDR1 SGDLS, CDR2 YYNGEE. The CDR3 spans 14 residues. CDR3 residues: CASEGGLSSGELFF. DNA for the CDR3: TGTGCCAGCGAAGGGGGCCTGTCATCCGGGGAGCTGTTTTTT.

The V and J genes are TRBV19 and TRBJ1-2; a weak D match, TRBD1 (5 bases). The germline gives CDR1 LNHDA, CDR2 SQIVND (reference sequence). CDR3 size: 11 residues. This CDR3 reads CAATDYYGYTF. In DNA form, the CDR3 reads TGTGCTGCGACAGATTACTATGGCTACACCTTC.

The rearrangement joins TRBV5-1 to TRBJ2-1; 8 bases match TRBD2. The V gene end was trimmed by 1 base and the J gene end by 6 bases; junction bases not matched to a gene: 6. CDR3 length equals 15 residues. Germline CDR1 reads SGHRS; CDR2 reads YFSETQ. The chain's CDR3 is CASSLSSGALNEQFF. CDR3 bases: TGCGCCAGCAGCTTGAGTAGCGGGGCCCTCAATGAGCAGTTCTTC.

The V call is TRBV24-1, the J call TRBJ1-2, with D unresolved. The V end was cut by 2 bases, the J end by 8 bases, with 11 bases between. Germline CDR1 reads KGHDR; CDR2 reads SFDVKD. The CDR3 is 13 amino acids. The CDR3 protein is CATSDYAGEGYTF. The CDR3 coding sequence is TGTGCCACCAGTGATTACGCAGGAGAAGGCTACACCTTC.

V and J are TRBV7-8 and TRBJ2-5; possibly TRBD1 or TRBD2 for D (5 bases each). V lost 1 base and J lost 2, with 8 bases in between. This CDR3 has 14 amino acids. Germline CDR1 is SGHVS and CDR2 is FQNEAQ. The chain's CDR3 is CASSLGDLQETQYF. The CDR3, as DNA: TGTGCCAGCAGCTTAGGGGACCTACAAGAGACCCAGTACTTC.

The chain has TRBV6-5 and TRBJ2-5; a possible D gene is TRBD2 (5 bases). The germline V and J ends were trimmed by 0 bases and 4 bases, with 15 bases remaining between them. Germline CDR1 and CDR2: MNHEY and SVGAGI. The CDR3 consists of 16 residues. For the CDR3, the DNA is TGTGCCAGCAGTTACTCGAGGCCTAGCATTGGAGAGACCCAGTACTTC. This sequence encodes CASSYSRPSIGETQYF.

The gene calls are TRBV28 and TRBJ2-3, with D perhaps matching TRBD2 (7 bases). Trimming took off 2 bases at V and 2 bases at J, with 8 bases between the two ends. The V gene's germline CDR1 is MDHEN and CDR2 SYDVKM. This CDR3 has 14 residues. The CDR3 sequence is CASSLGGATDTQYF. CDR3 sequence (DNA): TGTGCCAGCAGTTTAGGGGGGGCCACAGATACGCAGTATTTT.

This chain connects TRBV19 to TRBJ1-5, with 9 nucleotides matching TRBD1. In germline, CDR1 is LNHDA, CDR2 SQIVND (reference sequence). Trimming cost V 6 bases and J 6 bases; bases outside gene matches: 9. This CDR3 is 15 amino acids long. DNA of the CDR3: TGTGCCAGTAGCACGACAGGGGGTGGGAGTCAGCCCCAGCATTTT. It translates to CASSTTGGGSQPQHF.

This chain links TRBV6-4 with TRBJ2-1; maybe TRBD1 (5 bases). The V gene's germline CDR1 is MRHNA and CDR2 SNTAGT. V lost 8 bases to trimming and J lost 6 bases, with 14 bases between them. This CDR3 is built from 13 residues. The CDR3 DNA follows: TGTGCCAGCGGGGCAGCCCCTGGCAATGAGCAGTTCTTC. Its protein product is CASGAAPGNEQFF.

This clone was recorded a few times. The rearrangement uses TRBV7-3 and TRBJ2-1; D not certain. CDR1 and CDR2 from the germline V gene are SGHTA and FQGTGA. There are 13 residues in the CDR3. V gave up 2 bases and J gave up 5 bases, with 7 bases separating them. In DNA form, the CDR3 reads TGTGCCAGCAGCTTAGGTCTAGACAATGAGCAGTTCTTC. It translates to CASSLGLDNEQFF.

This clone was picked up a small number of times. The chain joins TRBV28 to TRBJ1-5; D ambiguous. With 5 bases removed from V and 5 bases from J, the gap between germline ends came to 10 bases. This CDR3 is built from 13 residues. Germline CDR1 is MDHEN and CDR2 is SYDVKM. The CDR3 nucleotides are TGTGCCAGCAGTCCATTAGTTTATCAGCCCCAGCATTTT. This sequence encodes CASSPLVYQPQHF. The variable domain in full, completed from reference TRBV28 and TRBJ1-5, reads DVKVTQSSRYLVKRTGEKVFLECVQDMDHENMFWYRQDPGLGLRLIYFSYDVKMKEKGDIPEGYSVSREKKERFSLILESASTNQTSMYLCASSPLVYQPQHFGDGTRLSIL.

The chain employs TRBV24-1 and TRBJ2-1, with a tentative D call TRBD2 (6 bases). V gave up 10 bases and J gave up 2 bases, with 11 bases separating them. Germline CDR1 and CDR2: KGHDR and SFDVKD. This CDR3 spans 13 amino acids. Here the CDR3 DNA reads TGTGCCACGGGAGGTGGTACCTACAATGAGCAGTTCTTC. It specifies CATGGGTYNEQFF.

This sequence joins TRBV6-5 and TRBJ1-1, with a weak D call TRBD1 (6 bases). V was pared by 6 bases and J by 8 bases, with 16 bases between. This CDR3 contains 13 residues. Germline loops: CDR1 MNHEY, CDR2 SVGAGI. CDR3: CASSPPQGREAFF. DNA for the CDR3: TGTGCCAGCAGCCCCCCACAGGGTAGGGAAGCTTTCTTT.

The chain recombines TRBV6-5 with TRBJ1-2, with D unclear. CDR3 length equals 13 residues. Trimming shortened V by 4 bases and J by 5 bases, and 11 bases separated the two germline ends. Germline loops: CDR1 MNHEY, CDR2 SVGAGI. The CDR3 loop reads CASSLGPKYGYTF. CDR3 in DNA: TGTGCCAGCAGTTTAGGGCCGAAGTATGGCTACACCTTC.

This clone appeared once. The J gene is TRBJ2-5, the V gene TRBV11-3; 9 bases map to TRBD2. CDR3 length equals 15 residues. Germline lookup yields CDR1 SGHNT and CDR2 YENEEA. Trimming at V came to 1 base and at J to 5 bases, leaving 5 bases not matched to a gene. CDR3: CASSLGSGGDETQYF. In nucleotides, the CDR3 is TGTGCCAGCAGCTTAGGTAGCGGGGGAGACGAGACCCAGTACTTC.

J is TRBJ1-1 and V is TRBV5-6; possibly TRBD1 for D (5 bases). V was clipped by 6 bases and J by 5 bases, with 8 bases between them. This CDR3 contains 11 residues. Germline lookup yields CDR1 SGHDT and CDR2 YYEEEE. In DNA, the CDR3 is TGTGCCAGCACAGGGATGACTGAAGCTTTCTTT. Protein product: CASTGMTEAFF. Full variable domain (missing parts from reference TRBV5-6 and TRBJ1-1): DAGVTQSPTHLIKTRGQQVTLRCSPKSGHDTVSWYQQALGQGPQFIFQYYEEEERQRGNFPDRFSGHQFPNYSSELNVNALLLGDSALYLCASTGMTEAFFGQGTRLTVV.

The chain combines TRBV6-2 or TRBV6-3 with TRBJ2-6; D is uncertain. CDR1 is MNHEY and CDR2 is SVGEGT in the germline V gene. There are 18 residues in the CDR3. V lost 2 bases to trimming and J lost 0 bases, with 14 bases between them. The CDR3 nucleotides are TGTGCCAGCAGTTACCTCACCGGCCTCAACTCTGGGGCCAACGTCCTGACTTTC. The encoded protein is CASSYLTGLNSGANVLTF.

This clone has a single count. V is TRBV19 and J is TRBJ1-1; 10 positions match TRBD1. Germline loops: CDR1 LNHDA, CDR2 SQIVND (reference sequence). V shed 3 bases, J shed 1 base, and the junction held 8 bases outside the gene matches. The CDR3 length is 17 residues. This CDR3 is CASSMGQGKGWNTEAFF. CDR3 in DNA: TGTGCCAGTAGTATGGGACAGGGGAAGGGCTGGAACACTGAAGCTTTCTTT.

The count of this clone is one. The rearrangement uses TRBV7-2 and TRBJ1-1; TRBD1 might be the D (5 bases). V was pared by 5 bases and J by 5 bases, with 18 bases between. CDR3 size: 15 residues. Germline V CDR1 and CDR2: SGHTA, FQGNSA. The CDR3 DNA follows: TGTGCCAGCAGCCCTTACGGGGCAGGGCTTACTGAAGCTTTCTTT. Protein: CASSPYGAGLTEAFF.

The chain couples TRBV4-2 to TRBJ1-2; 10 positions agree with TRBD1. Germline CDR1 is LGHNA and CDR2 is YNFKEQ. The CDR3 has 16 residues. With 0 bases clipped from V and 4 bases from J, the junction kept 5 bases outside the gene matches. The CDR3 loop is CASSQDSTGGFYGYTF. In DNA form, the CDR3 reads TGTGCCAGCAGCCAAGACTCGACAGGGGGCTTCTATGGCTACACCTTC.

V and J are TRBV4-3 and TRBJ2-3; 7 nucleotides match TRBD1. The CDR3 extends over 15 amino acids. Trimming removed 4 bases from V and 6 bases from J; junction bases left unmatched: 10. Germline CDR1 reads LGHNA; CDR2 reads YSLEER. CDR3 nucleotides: TGCGCCAGCAGCCCGACAGGGACCTGGGGGGATACGCAGTATTTT. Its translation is CASSPTGTWGDTQYF.